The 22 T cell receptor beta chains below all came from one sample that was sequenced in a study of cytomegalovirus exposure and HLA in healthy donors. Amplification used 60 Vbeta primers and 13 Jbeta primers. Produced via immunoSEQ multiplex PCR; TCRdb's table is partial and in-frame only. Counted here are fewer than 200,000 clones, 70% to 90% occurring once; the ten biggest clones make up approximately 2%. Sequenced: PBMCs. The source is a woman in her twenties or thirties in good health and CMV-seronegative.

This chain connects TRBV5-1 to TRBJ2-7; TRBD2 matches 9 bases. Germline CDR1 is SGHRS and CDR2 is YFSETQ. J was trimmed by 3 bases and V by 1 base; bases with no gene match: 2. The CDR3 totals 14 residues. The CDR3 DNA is TGCGCCAGCAGCTTGACTAGCGGGCTCTACGAGCAGTACTTC. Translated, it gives CASSLTSGLYEQYF.

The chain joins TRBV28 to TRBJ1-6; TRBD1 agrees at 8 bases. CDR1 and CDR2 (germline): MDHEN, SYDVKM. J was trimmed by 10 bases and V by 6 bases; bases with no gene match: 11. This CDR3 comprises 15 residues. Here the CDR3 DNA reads TGTGCCAGCAGAGACGCAGGGGGCGTAAGCTCACCCCTCCACTTT. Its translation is CASRDAGGVSSPLHF.

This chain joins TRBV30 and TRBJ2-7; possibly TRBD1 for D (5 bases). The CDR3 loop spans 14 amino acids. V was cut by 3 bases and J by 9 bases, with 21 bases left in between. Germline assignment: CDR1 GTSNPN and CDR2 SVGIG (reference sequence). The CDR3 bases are TGTGCCTGGAGCCATGACGGCAGATCGCAGGGGCAGTACTTC. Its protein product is CAWSHDGRSQGQYF.

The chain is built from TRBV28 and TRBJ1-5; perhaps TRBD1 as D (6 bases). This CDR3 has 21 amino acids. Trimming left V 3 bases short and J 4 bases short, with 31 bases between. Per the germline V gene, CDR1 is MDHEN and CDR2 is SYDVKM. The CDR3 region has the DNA TGTGCCAGCAGTTTTTCGATTTGGACCTACCACAGACAGGAGAGTAATCAGCCCCAGCATTTT. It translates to CASSFSIWTYHRQESNQPQHF.

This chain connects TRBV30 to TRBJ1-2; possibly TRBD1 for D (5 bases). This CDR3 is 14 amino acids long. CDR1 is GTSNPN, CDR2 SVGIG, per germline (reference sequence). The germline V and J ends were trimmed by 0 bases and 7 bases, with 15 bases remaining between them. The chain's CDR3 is CAWSVAPGTGGYTF. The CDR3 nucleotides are TGTGCCTGGAGTGTAGCTCCAGGGACTGGTGGCTACACCTTC.

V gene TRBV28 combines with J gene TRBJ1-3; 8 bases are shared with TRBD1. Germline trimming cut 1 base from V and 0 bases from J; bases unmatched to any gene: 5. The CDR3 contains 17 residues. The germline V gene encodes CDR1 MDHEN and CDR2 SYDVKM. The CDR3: CASSLFQGAYSGNTIYF. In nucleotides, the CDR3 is TGTGCCAGCAGTTTATTTCAGGGGGCCTACTCTGGAAACACCATATATTTT.

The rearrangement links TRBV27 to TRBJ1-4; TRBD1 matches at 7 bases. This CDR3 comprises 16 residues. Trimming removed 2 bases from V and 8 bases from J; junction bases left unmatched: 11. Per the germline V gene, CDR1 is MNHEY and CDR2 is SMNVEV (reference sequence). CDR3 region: CASSLTGDLEIEKLFF. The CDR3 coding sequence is TGTGCCAGCAGTTTAACAGGGGACCTGGAGATCGAAAAACTGTTTTTT.

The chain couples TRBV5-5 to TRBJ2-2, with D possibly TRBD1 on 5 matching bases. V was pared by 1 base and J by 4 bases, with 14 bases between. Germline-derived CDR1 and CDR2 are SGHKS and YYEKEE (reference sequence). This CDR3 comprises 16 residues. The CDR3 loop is CASSLFSAGITGELFF. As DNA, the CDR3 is TGTGCCAGCAGCTTGTTTTCGGCAGGGATCACCGGGGAGCTGTTTTTT.

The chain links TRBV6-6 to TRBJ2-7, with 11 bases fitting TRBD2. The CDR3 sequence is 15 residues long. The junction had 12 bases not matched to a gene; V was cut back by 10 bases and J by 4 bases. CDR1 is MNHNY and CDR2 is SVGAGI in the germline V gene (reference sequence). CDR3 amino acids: CATLGLAGGWYEQYF. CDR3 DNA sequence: TGTGCCACCCTTGGGCTAGCGGGGGGTTGGTACGAGCAGTACTTC.

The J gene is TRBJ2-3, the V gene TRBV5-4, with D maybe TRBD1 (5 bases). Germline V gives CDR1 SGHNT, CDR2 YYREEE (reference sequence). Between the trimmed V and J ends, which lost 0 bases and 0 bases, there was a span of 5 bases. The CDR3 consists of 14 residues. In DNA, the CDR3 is TGTGCCAGCAGCTTGGACAGGAGCACAGATACGCAGTATTTT. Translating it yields CASSLDRSTDTQYF.

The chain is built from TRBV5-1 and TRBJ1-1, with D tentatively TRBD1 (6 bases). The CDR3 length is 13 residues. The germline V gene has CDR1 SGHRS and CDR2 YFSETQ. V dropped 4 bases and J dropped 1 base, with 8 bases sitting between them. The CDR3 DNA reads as TGCGCCAGCAGCCGCAGGGGGAACACTGAAGCTTTCTTT. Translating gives CASSRRGNTEAFF.

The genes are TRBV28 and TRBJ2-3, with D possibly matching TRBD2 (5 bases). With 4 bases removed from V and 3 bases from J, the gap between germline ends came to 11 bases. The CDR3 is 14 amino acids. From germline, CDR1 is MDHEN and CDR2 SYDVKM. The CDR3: CASSSVPGTDTQYF. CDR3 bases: TGTGCCAGCAGTTCGGTCCCGGGGACAGATACGCAGTATTTT.

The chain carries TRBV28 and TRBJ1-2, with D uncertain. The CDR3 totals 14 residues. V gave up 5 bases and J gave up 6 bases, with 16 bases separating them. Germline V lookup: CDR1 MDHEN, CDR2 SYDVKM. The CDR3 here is CASSRPPEVHGYTF. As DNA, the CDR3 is TGTGCCAGCAGTCGCCCCCCCGAGGTTCATGGCTACACCTTC.

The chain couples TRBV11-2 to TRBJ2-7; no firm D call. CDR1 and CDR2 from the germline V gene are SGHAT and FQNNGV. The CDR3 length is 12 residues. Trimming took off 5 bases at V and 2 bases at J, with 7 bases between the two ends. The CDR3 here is CASSLLAYEQYF. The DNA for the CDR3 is TGTGCCAGCAGCCTCCTCGCCTACGAGCAGTACTTC.

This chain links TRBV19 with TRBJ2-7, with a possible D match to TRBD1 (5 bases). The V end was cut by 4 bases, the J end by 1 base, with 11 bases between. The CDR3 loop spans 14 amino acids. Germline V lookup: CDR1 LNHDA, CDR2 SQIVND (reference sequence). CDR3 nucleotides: TGTGCCAGTAGTACAACAGGTGTGTCCTACGAGCAGTACTTC. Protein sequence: CASSTTGVSYEQYF.

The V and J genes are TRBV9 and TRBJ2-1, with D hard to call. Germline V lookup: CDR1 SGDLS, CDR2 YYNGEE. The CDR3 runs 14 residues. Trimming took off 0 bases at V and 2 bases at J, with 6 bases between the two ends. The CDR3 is CASSVGQTYNEQFF. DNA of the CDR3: TGTGCCAGCAGCGTAGGGCAGACCTACAATGAGCAGTTCTTC.

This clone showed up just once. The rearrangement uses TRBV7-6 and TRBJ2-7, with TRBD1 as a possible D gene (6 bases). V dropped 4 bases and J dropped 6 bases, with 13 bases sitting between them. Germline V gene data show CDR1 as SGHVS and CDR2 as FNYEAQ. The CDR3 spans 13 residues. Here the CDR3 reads CASSSMDRSEQYF. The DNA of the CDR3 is TGTGCCAGCAGCTCGATGGACAGAAGCGAGCAGTACTTC.

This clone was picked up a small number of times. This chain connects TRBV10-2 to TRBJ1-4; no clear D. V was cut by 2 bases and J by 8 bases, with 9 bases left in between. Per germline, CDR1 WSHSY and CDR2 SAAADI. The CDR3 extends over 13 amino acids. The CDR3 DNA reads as TGCGCCAGCAGTGAGCCCCGAGTAGAAAAACTGTTTTTT. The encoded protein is CASSEPRVEKLFF.

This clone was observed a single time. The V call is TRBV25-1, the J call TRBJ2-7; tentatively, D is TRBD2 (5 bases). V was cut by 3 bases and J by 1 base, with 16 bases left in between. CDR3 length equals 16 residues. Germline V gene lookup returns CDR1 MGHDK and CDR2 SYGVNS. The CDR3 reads CASSELRLGGSYEQYF. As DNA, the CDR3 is TGTGCCAGCAGTGAGTTAAGGCTTGGAGGATCCTACGAGCAGTACTTC.

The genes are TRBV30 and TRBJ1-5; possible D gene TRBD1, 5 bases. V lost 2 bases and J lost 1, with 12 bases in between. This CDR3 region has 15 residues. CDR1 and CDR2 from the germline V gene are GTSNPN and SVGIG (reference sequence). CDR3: CAWSPQGKSNQPQHF. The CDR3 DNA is TGTGCCTGGAGTCCGCAGGGAAAGAGCAATCAGCCCCAGCATTTT.

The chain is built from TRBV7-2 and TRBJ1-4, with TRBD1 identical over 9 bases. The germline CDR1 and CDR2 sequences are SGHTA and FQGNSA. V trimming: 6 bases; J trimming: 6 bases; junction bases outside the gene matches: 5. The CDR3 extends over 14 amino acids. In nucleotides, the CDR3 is TGTGCCAGCAGACCGGGACAGGGATATGAAAAACTGTTTTTT. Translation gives CASRPGQGYEKLFF.

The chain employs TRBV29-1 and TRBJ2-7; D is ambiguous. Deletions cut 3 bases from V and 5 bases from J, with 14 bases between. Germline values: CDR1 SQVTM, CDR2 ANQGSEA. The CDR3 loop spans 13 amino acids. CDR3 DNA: TGCAGCGTTGAGACGCAGGCCTTTAACGAGCAGTACTTC. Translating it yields CSVETQAFNEQYF.